What follows are 13 T cell receptor beta chains derived from one specimen sequenced in a study of T cell repertoires in cytomegalovirus infection (dated by TCRdb to 2018 to 2020). Their antigens remain unidentified. Sequencing instrument: Illumina HiSeq 1500. TCRdb applied fastp at Q25 and MiXCR to the public reads, then kept only in-frame beta chains. Under each unique CDR3 protein, matching rows form one entry showing the most common genes and DNA. The sample table holds approximately 990,000 distinct CDR3 sequences, of which roughly 31% were seen once. The ten largest make up over 11% of the sample. The treatment or condition label here, explained by the study, means: in vitro stimulation with specific CMV peptide epitopes to enrich CMV-specific T cells. Here the sequenced sample was cultured CD8+ T cells from PBMCs, taken from culture after CMV antigen stimulation. The receptors were gathered from a human donor in good health (CMV status not recorded). Some clones in this sample may be carry-over from other donors' samples.

The gene calls are TRBV23-1 and TRBJ2-7, with TRBD1 identical over 9 bases. TRBV23-1 is noted as an ORF with a role that remains uncertain. J was trimmed by 2 bases and V by 4 bases; bases with no gene match: 12. The CDR3 runs 17 residues. The CDR3 DNA follows: TGCGCCAGCAGTCTTGAAATTACAGGACAGGGGCCCTACGAGCAGTACTTC. It codes for CASSLEITGQGPYEQYF.

This clonotype was observed at least ten times. The chain is built from TRBV11-1 and TRBJ1-1; weak D call: TRBD1 (6 bases). The germline CDR1 and CDR2 sequences are SGHAT and FQDESV (reference sequence). The V end lost 4 bases, the J end lost 0 bases, and 18 bases lay between the germline ends. CDR3 size: 17 residues. CDR3 in amino acids: CASSSDRGAGVNTEAFF. The CDR3 DNA follows: TGTGCCAGCAGCTCGGATAGGGGGGCGGGAGTGAACACTGAAGCTTTCTTT.

CDR3 DNA: TGCAGTGCTAGAGATTATGAGGGGGGCCTGGGTGAGCAGTTCTTC. This encodes CSARDYEGGLGEQFF. This chain connects TRBV20-1 to TRBJ2-1; D is tentatively TRBD1 or TRBD2 (6 bases each). Germline assignment: CDR1 DFQATT and CDR2 SNEGSKA (reference sequence). V was clipped by 0 bases and J by 9 bases, with 18 bases between them. This CDR3 spans 15 amino acids.

V is TRBV20-1 and J is TRBJ1-2, with 8 bases matching TRBD1. The CDR3 consists of 16 residues. CDR1 is DFQATT, CDR2 SNEGSKA, per germline (reference sequence). With 0 bases clipped from V and 2 bases from J, the junction kept 8 bases outside the gene matches. CDR3 bases: TGCAGTGCTAGAGATGGTGGACAGGGAGTAAACTATGGCTACACCTTC. This translates into CSARDGGQGVNYGYTF.

The J gene is TRBJ1-1, the V gene TRBV2, with D tentatively TRBD1 (6 bases). The V gene's germline CDR1 is SNHLY and CDR2 FYNNEI. This CDR3 region has 14 residues. V was shortened by 4 bases and J by 5 bases, with 14 bases between the two germline ends. The DNA for the CDR3 is TGTGCCAGCAGTGGGGAGGGGGGCAGGACTGAAGCTTTCTTT. It translates to CASSGEGGRTEAFF.

This clonotype was found a few times. The genes are TRBV4-1 and TRBJ1-1; TRBD1 matches 8 bases. The V segment lost 4 bases and the J segment 1 base; nucleotides outside the gene matches: 5. This CDR3 region has 15 residues. Germline values: CDR1 MGHRA, CDR2 YSYEKL. CDR3 sequence (DNA): TGCGCCAGCAGCCCGGACGACAGGGGGAACACTGAAGCTTTCTTT. Translating gives CASSPDDRGNTEAFF.

The rearrangement links TRBV28 to TRBJ1-2, with 8 positions matching TRBD1. V shed 5 bases, J shed 4 bases, and the junction held 9 bases outside the gene matches. The CDR3 has 15 residues. The germline V gene encodes CDR1 MDHEN and CDR2 SYDVKM. CDR3 DNA: TGTGCCAGCAGTAAACGGACAGGGTCTGGCTATGGCTACACCTTC. Protein product: CASSKRTGSGYGYTF.

This clonotype was picked up a small number of times. The V call is TRBV2, the J call TRBJ1-4; D gene uncertain. Trimming took 4 bases from V and 13 from J, leaving 16 bases between them. This CDR3 region has 13 residues. Per the germline V gene, CDR1 is SNHLY and CDR2 is FYNNEI. The CDR3 sequence is CASSVPEAGVLFF. In DNA, the CDR3 is TGTGCCAGCAGTGTCCCCGAGGCGGGAGTACTGTTTTTT.

This chain links TRBV11-2 with TRBJ1-2, with D unclear. Germline V lookup: CDR1 SGHAT, CDR2 FQNNGV. With 3 bases removed from V and 2 bases from J, the gap between germline ends came to 10 bases. The CDR3 is made up of 14 amino acids. The CDR3 reads CASSFNNMNYGYTF. DNA of the CDR3: TGTGCCAGCAGCTTCAATAACATGAACTATGGCTACACCTTC.

This clonotype was seen a few times. The rearrangement links TRBV12-3 or TRBV12-4 to TRBJ2-1; D unresolved. The length of the CDR3 is 13 residues. Trimming left V 3 bases short and J 8 bases short, with 11 bases between. As DNA, the CDR3 is TGTGCCAGCAGTTTCCCCCCGTCGGATGAGCAGTTCTTC. It yields the protein CASSFPPSDEQFF.

The V call is TRBV20-1, the J call TRBJ2-5, with a possible D match to TRBD2 (6 bases). Between the trimmed V and J ends, which lost 6 bases and 7 bases, there was a span of 6 bases. The CDR3 spans 9 residues. In germline, CDR1 is DFQATT, CDR2 SNEGSKA (reference sequence). This chain's CDR3 is CSAGGTQYF. CDR3 in DNA: TGCAGTGCCGGGGGGACCCAGTACTTC.

The chain couples TRBV7-4 to TRBJ2-1, with 8 bases fitting TRBD1. CDR1 is SGHVT and CDR2 is SQSDAQ in the germline V gene. J gave up 6 bases and V 4 bases, and 8 bases lay outside the gene matches. The CDR3 extends over 15 amino acids. The CDR3 bases are TGTGCCAGCAGCTCCACAGGGGGAGCGGGCAATGAGCAGTTCTTC. Its translation: CASSSTGGAGNEQFF. Full variable domain (remainder filled in from reference TRBV7-4 and TRBJ2-1): GAGVSQSPRYKVAKRGRDVALRCDSISGHVTLYWYRQTLGQGSEVLTYSQSDAQRDKSGRPSGRFSAERPERSVSTLKIQRTEQGDSAVYLCASSSTGGAGNEQFFGPGTRLTVL.

The table lists this clonotype with a few counts. The chain employs TRBV11-1 and TRBJ2-7; no reliable D call. The CDR3 has 13 residues. Trimming removed 3 bases from V and 3 bases from J, with 9 bases in between. Germline V gives CDR1 SGHAT, CDR2 FQDESV (reference sequence). In DNA, the CDR3 is TGTGCCAGCAGCTTTGGAGACAACTACGAGCAGTACTTC. This translates into CASSFGDNYEQYF.